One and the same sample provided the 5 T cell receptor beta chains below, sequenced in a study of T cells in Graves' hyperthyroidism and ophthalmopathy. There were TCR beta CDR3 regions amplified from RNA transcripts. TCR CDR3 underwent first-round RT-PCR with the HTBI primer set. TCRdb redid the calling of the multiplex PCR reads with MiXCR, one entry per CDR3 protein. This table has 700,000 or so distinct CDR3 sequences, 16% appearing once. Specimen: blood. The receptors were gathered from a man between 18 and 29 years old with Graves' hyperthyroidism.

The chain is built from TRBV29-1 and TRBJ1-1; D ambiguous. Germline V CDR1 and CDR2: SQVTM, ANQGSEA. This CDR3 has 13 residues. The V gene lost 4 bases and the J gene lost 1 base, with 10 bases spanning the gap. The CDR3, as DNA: TGCAGCGTTGGGGGAACCCGGAACACTGAAGCTTTCTTT. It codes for CSVGGTRNTEAFF. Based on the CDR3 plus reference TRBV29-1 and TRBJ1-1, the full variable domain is SAVISQKPSRDICQRGTSLTIQCQVDSQVTMMFWYRQQPGQSLTLIATANQGSEATYESGFVIDKFPISRPNLTFSTLTVSNMSPEDSSIYLCSVGGTRNTEAFFGQGTRLTVV.

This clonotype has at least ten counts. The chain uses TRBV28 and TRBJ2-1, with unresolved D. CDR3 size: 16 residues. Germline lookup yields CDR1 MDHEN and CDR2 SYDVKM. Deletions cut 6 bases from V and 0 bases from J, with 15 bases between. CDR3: CASRGMGARSYNEQFF. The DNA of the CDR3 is TGTGCCAGCAGGGGAATGGGCGCTCGCTCCTACAATGAGCAGTTCTTC.

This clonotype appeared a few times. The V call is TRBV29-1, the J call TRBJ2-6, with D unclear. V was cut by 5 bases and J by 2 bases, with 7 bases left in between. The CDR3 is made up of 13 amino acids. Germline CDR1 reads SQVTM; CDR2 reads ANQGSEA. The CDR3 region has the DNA TGCAGCGTTACGGGCGCTGGGGCCAACGTCCTGACTTTC. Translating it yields CSVTGAGANVLTF.

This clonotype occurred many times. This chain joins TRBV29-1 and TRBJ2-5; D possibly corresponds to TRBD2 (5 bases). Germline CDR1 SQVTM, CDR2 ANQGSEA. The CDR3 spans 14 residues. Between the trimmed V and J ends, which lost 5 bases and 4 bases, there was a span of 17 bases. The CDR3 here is CSVRRADEGETQYF. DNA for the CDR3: TGCAGCGTTCGAAGGGCTGATGAGGGAGAGACCCAGTACTTC.

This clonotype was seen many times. For the CDR3, the DNA is TGTGCCAGCAGAAGACTAGCGGGAGGGTACAATGAGCAGTTCTTC. Protein: CASRRLAGGYNEQFF. V and J are TRBV12-3 or TRBV12-4 and TRBJ2-1; TRBD2 agrees at 14 bases. The CDR3 consists of 15 residues. V lost 6 bases and J lost 4; bases outside the gene matches: 2.